The present TCR beta chain was sequenced within a study of T-cell reconstitution after alpha-beta-depleted transplantation in children. The authors prepared the TCRbeta library with unique molecular identifiers. TCRdb processed the PCR reads anew with MiXCR; each CDR3 protein has one entry. The sample consists of about 540,000 distinct CDR3 sequences, about a quarter of them appearing once. Remarks on this clonotype: As yet, its antigen is unknown.

Study-wide points: A year post-transplant, T-cell counts and diversity derived mostly from newly produced T cells. Reportedly, only several hundred clones from non-depleted graft cells drove alpha-beta T-cell counts at about two months.

Unmatched junction bases numbered 15, after V lost 2 bases and J lost 0 bases. The germline CDR1 and CDR2 sequences are SGHRS and YFSETQ. The CDR3 sequence is 20 residues long. Sequences were derived from PBMCs, sampled before TCRalphabeta/CD19-depleted stem cell transplant. This clonotype was obtained from a boy in the first two years of life with Wiskott-Aldrich syndrome, due to receive a stem cell transplant. The chain links TRBV5-1 to TRBJ2-3; 10 bases are a match to TRBD1. The CDR3: CASSLDPRDRGVFSTDTQYF. DNA for the CDR3: TGCGCCAGCAGCTTAGACCCCCGGGACAGGGGAGTTTTTAGCACAGATACGCAGTATTTT.